This is a list of T cell receptor beta chains from one sample in a study of Graves' ophthalmopathy and Graves' hyperthyroidism. MiXCR, run by TCRdb on the multiplex PCR reads, gives a single entry per CDR3 protein. The sample lists under 250,000 distinct CDR3 sequences; less than 30% were seen once. Sequencing used peripheral blood. Receptors originate from a man over 45 with Graves' ophthalmopathy. CDR3s include the opening cysteine and the closing phenylalanine or tryptophan. A D gene is named only where the DNA matches it firmly. Rows may omit the clone size; those that give it use once, few, many or a size class.

TRBJ1-2,TRBD1,TRBV24-1,-,TGTGCCACCAGTGAATCCGGGACAGGGAGGGATGGCTACACCTTC,CATSESGTGRDGYTF
TRBJ2-2,-,TRBV28,many,TGTGCCAGCAGTTTGGACGTTGGAAACACCGGGGAGCTGTTTTTT,CASSLDVGNTGELFF
TRBJ2-2,TRBD2,TRBV27,many,TGTGCCAGCAGTTTATCGGCTAGCGGGAACACCGGGGAGCTGTTTTTT,CASSLSASGNTGELFF
TRBJ1-1,-,TRBV6-1,once,TGTGCCAGCAGTATTTCCGAGTCGAACACTGAAGCTTTCTTT,CASSISESNTEAFF
TRBJ2-5,TRBD1,TRBV28,many,TGTGCCAGCAGGACGACAGGGTTAGAGACCCAGTACTTC,CASRTTGLETQYF
TRBJ2-5,-,TRBV28,many,TGTGCCAGCAGTTTGGGTAGGGGGGGAGAGACCCAGTACTTC,CASSLGRGGETQYF
TRBJ2-2,TRBD2,TRBV6-5,many,TGTGCCAGCGGCCGTAGCGGGACTAACACCGGGGAGCTGTTTTTT,CASGRSGTNTGELFF
TRBJ2-2,TRBD1,TRBV12-3/TRBV12-4,medium-sized,TGTGCCAGCAGTTTACAGGGGGCGGTCGGGGAGCTGTTTTTT,CASSLQGAVGELFF
TRBJ2-2,-,TRBV5-1,many,TGCGCCAGCAGCTTGGAGGCCGAGACCGGGGAGCTGTTTTTT,CASSLEAETGELFF
TRBJ2-5,-,TRBV7-2,few,TGTGCCAGCGACCCTGGTACAGTTGGAGAGACCCAGTACTTC,CASDPGTVGETQYF
TRBJ2-7,-,TRBV6-4,many,TGTGCCAGACACCGCCGGGCTACTGGCGAGCAGTACTTC,CARHRRATGEQYF
TRBJ1-2,-,TRBV28,many,TGTGCCAGCAGTTTTTCCCCGACAGGTCTCGGGGCTAACTATGGCTACACCTTC,CASSFSPTGLGANYGYTF
TRBJ2-7,-,TRBV15,-,TGTGCCACCAGCAGAGATAAAGGAGCTTTCTCCTACGAGCAGTACTTC,CATSRDKGAFSYEQYF
TRBJ2-7,-,TRBV4-2,-,TGTGCCAGCAGCCAAGACCCTCCCCCCGAGACAAACGGGCAGTACTTC,CASSQDPPPETNGQYF
TRBJ1-2,-,TRBV6-1,-,TGTGCCAGCAGTGAAGCGGGGGGGATTCTTCTTGGCTACACCTTC,CASSEAGGILLGYTF
TRBJ1-5,-,TRBV5-1,many,TGCGCCAGCAGCTTGGCCGGGTGGGATCAGCCCCAGCATTTT,CASSLAGWDQPQHF
TRBJ1-6,TRBD1,TRBV30,many,TGTGCCTGGAGTGGGGGGACAGGGACGTATTCACCCCTCCACTTT,CAWSGGTGTYSPLHF
TRBJ1-2,-,TRBV6-1,-,TGTGCCAGCAGTCCTACAGGGTATCGCGGCTACACCTTC,CASSPTGYRGYTF
TRBJ2-5,-,TRBV29-1,-,TGCAGCCTCAGAGGCGGGTTCCAAGAGACCCAGTACTTC,CSLRGGFQETQYF
TRBJ1-5,TRBD1,TRBV10-2,many,TGCGCCAGCAGTGAGCCCAACAGGGGTCATCAGCCCCAGCATTTT,CASSEPNRGHQPQHF
TRBJ1-2,TRBD1,TRBV28,-,TGTGCCAGCGAAGCCTCGGGACAGGGCTATGGCTACACCTTC,CASEASGQGYGYTF
TRBJ2-2,TRBD2,TRBV6-1,many,TGTGCCAGCAGCCCTCAAGCGGGAGTAACCGGGGAGCTGTTTTTT,CASSPQAGVTGELFF
TRBJ1-1,-,TRBV6-5,many,TGTGCCAGCAGTTACTTCGGGGACGGCAGCACTGAAGCTTTCTTT,CASSYFGDGSTEAFF
TRBJ2-5,TRBD1,TRBV5-1,many,TGCGCCAGCAGCTTACAGGGGGCGGAAGAGACCCAGTACTTC,CASSLQGAEETQYF
TRBJ2-7,-,TRBV7-8,many,TGTGCCAGCGGACTACTGGGGCGGAGCTACGAGCAGTACTTC,CASGLLGRSYEQYF
TRBJ2-5,TRBD1,TRBV6-2/TRBV6-3,many,TGTGCCAGCAGTCGGGACAGGGGGGGGGAGACCCAGTACTTC,CASSRDRGGETQYF
TRBJ2-7,-,TRBV6-2/TRBV6-3,-,TGTGCCAGCAGTTATGCAGGTAACCCCTCCTACGAGCAGTACTTC,CASSYAGNPSYEQYF
TRBJ1-5,-,TRBV6-2/TRBV6-3,-,TGTGCCAGCGGAGAGGGACCGCTCCTCAATCAGCCCCAGCATTTT,CASGEGPLLNQPQHF
TRBJ1-1,-,TRBV20-1,once,TGCAGTGCTAGATATGGGGTGGGTGGCACTGAAGCTTTCTTT,CSARYGVGGTEAFF
TRBJ1-2,TRBD1,TRBV30,many,TGTGCCTGGAGTATAGCAGGGGGCGACTATGGCTACACCTTC,CAWSIAGGDYGYTF
TRBJ2-5,TRBD2,TRBV20-1,many,TGCAGTGCACCAGCGGGAGTCGGGGAGACCCAGTACTTC,CSAPAGVGETQYF
TRBJ2-2,TRBD2,TRBV6-2/TRBV6-3,many,TGTGCCAGCAAATGGCTAGCGGGAGAAAACGGGGAGCTGTTTTTT,CASKWLAGENGELFF